The present T cell receptor beta chain was sequenced within a study of blood T cell repertoires in COVID-19. As for the study in general: PBMCs, B-cell-depleted T cells, or T cells provided the cDNA or gDNA that made up the material.

The CDR3 contains 15 residues. Trimming took off 1 base at V and 0 bases at J, with 8 bases between the two ends. Germline V lookup: CDR1 SEHNR, CDR2 FQNEAQ (reference sequence). Generated by immunoSEQ multiplex PCR, the TCRdb table keeps only in-frame clones and is missing some. The data contain approximately 90,000 clones, around 80% of them singletons. The sequence was obtained from a human donor in a cohort sampled during active COVID-19. Sequencing was done on a sample of peripheral blood. V is TRBV7-9 and J is TRBJ2-3, with D uncertain. Here the CDR3 reads CASSLVLDSTDTQYF. The CDR3 nucleotides read TGTGCCAGCAGCTTAGTTTTAGATAGCACAGATACGCAGTATTTT.